Sequencing of this TCR beta chain was carried out in a study of human T cells and chemical hapten exposure. Background on the study: Weekly administration of diphenylcyclopropenone to the scalp of patients continued throughout the roughly 22-week study. Recorded diagnoses among the mostly female patients were alopecia areata, totalis or universalis.

Unique molecular identifiers were attached to individual cDNA molecules during library preparation. TCRdb used MiXCR to reprocess the RACE reads, holding one entry per CDR3 protein. The sample carries 350,000 to 400,000 distinct CDR3 sequences, 5.1% recorded once. Study-wide points: Once DPC sensitization occurred, TCRs above 1 in 1000 frequency showed no change.

The table lists this clonotype with many counts. Its antigen is not known. Time point here: pre-sensitization, week 0. Treatment meaning: therapeutic diphenylcyclopropenone sensitization with weekly scalp DPC. CDR3 size: 11 residues. V lost 5 bases and J 1 base, leaving 5 bases between the germline ends. Germline V gene data show CDR1 as DFQATT and CDR2 as SNEGSKA (reference sequence). This TCR derives from a woman aged 45-65 years with alopecia areata. Some clones in this sample may be carry-over from other donors' samples. The chain combines TRBV20-1 with TRBJ1-1; no definite D call. The input for sequencing was whole blood, taken in connection with sensitization to the hapten diphenylcyclopropenone (DPC). The CDR3: CSASGNTEAFF. CDR3 nucleotide sequence: TGCAGTGCTTCAGGGAACACTGAAGCTTTCTTT.